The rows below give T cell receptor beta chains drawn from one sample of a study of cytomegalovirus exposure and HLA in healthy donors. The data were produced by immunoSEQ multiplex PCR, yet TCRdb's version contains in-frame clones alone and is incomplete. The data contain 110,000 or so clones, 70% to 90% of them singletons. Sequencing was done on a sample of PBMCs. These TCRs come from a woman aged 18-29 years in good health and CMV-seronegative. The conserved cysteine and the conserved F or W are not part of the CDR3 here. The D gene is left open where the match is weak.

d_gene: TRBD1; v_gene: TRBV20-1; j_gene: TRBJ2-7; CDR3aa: SANRGYEQY
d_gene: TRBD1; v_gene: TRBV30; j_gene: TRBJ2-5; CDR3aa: AWGQGQLGQIQETQY
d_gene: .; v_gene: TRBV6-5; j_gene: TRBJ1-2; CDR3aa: ASSASGWRGYGYT
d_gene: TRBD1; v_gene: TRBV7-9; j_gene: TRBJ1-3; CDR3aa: ASSPRDSVLSSGNTIY
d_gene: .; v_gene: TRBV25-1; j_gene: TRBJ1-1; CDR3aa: ASSELEINTEAF
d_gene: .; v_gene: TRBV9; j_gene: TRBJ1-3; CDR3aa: ASRGTGSGNTIY
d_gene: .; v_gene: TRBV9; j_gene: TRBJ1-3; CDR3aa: ASTGTAGNTIY
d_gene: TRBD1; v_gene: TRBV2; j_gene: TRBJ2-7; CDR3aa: ASSSGQGSDEQY
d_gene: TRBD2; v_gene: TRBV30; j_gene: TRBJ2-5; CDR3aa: ASDTSGQETQY
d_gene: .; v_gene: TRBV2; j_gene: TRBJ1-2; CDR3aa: ASSESSSFYGYT
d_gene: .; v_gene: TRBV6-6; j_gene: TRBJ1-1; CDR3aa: ASSYSGGFTEAF
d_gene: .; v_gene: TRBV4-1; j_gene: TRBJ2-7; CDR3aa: ASSQVEGLEQY
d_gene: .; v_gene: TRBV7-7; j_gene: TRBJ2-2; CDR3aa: ASSPWTGRASAGELF
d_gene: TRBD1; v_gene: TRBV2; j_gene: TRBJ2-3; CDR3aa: ASRPGTGDTDTQY
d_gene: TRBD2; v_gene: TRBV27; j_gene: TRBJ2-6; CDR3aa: ASSLRGGPQGSGANVLT
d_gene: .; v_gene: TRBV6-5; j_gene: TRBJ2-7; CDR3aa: ASASGTYEQY
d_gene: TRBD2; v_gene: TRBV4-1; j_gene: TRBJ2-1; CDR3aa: ASSHSYTGGQEQF
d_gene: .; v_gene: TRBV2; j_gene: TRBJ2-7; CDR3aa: ASSEDAGSYEQY
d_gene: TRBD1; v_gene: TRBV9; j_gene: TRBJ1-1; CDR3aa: ASSAAGTANTEAF
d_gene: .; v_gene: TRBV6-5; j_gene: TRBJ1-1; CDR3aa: ASGQGMFEAF
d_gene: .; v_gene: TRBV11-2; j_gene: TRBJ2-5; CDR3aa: ASSRDGGETQY
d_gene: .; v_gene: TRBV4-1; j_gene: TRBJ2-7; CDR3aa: ASSQDPPADEQY
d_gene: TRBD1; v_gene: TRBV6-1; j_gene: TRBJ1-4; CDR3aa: ASSGRTGESEKLF
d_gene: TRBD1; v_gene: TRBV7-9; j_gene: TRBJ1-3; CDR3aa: ASSHTGQAGGNTIY
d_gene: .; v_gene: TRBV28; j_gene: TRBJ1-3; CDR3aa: ASRGGLTSGNTIY